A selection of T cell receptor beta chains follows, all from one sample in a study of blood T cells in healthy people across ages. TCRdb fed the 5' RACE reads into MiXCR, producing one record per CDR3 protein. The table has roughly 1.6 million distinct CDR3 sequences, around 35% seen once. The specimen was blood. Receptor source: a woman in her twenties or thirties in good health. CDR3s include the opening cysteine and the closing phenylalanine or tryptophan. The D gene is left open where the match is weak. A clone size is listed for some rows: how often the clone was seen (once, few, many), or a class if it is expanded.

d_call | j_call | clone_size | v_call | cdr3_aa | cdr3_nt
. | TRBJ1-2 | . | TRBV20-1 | CSAREAGESYGYTF | TGCAGTGCTAGAGAGGCGGGGGAGAGCTATGGCTACACCTTC
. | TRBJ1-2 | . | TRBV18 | CASSSTPDRSNYGYTF | TGTGCCAGCTCATCTACCCCGGACAGATCTAACTATGGCTACACCTTC
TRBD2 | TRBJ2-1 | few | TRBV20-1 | CSARSAGGNPYNEQFF | TGCAGTGCTAGGTCCGCGGGGGGCAATCCGTACAATGAGCAGTTCTTC
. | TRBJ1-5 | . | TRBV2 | CASSDRTGSNQPQHF | TGTGCCAGCAGCGACCGAACAGGATCCAATCAGCCCCAGCATTTT
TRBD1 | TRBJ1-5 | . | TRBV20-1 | CSASPATGGFQPQHF | TGCAGTGCTAGCCCTGCGACAGGGGGCTTTCAGCCCCAGCATTTT
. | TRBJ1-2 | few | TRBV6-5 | CASSYGSLGARYGYTF | TGTGCCAGCAGTTACGGGTCGCTGGGGGCTCGCTATGGCTACACCTTC
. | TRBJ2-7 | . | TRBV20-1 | CSVSRDTLGEQYF | TGCAGTGTGAGCCGGGACACCCTAGGCGAGCAGTACTTC
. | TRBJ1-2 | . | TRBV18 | CASSPSTVFEGYTF | TGTGCCAGCTCACCTTCGACAGTATTCGAAGGCTACACCTTC
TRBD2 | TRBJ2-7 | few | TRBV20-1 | CSARVRLADEQYF | TGCAGTGCCAGGGTTAGACTAGCGGACGAGCAGTACTTC
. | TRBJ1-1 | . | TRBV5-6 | CASSSPGRFSEAFF | TGTGCCAGCAGTTCTCCTGGGAGGTTTTCTGAAGCTTTCTTT
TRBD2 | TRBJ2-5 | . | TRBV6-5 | CASSYSKASGNKETQYF | TGTGCCAGCAGTTACTCGAAGGCTAGCGGGAACAAAGAGACCCAGTACTTC
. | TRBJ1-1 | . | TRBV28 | CASISGGTTEAFF | TGTGCCAGCATTTCGGGGGGAACGACTGAAGCTTTCTTT
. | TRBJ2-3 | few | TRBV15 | CATSRGTGAPSTDTQYF | TGTGCCACCAGCAGAGGAACGGGGGCCCCTAGCACAGATACGCAGTATTTT
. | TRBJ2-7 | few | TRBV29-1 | CSVGEGAREQYF | TGCAGCGTTGGGGAGGGGGCGCGAGAGCAGTACTTC
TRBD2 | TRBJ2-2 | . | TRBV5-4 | CASSYRGSGNTGERFF | TGTGCCAGCAGCTATCGGGGTAGCGGGAACACCGGGGAGCGGTTTTTT
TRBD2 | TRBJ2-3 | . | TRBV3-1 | CASSQVKAGGPDTQYF | TGTGCCAGCAGCCAAGTGAAGGCGGGAGGGCCTGATACGCAGTATTTT
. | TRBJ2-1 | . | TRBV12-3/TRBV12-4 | CASSLDASLFF | TGTGCCAGCAGCCTGGACGCCTCCTTGTTCTTC
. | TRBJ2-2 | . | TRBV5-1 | CASSLGAGERFF | TGCGCCAGCAGCTTGGGGGCCGGGGAGCGGTTTTTT
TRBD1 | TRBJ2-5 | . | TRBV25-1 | CATGIQGAPTQYF | TGTGCCACAGGAATACAGGGGGCCCCGACCCAGTACTTC
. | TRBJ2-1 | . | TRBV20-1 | CSARDASLLSNEQFF | TGCAGTGCTAGAGACGCTTCGTTACTCAGCAATGAGCAGTTCTTC
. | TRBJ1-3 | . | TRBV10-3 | CAISESRPRGNTIYF | TGTGCCATCAGTGAGTCGAGGCCTCGCGGAAACACCATATATTTT
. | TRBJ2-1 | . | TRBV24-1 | CATSDGRGPEQFF | TGTGCCACCAGTGATGGCAGAGGTCCTGAGCAGTTCTTC
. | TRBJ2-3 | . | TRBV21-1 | CTSMWLGGIDTQYF | TGTACCAGCATGTGGCTAGGCGGGATAGATACGCAGTATTTT
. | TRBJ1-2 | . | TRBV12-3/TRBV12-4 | CASSFGRARANYGYTF | TGTGCCAGCAGTTTCGGCAGGGCGAGAGCTAACTATGGCTACACCTTC
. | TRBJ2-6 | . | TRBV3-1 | CASSQDRGSQEGPGANVLTF | TGTGCCAGCAGCCAAGATAGAGGAAGTCAGGAAGGCCCTGGGGCCAACGTCCTGACTTTC
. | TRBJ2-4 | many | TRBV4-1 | CASSPGRGKTKNIQYF | TGCGCCAGCAGCCCGGGACGGGGTAAAACCAAAAACATTCAGTACTTC
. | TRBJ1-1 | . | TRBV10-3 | CAISKQGPNTEAFF | TGTGCCATCAGCAAACAGGGTCCTAACACTGAAGCTTTCTTT
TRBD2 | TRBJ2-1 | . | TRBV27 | CASNQRGSGYNEQFF | TGTGCCAGCAACCAGCGGGGATCGGGTTACAATGAGCAGTTCTTC
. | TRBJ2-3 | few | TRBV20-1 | CSARGGPSTQYF | TGCAGTGCTAGAGGGGGGCCGTCTACGCAGTATTTT